These 14 T cell receptor beta chains were sequenced from one sample in a study of memory CD4+ T cells and cytomegalovirus serostatus (dated by TCRdb to the late 2010s). Library construction relied on the immunoSEQ multiplex PCR assay. The source is immuneACCESS, and TCRdb retained only in-frame sequences with V and J called. Part of the clones is not carried over; for the studies checked, unresolved V genes explain less than half of this, and the remainder is unexplained. Across this sample there are 52,000 or so clones, with over 75% seen only once. Together, the top ten hold around 0.63% of the sample. A FACSAria II was used to sort memory CD4+ T cells, defined as single viable CD3+CD4+CD8-CD45RO+ cells. Sequenced sample: memory CD4+ T cells from blood. Every receptor here comes from an adult in good health and CMV-seronegative.

V gene TRBV25-1 combines with J gene TRBJ1-4, with D maybe TRBD1 (5 bases). V was trimmed by 4 bases and J by 3 bases, leaving 15 bases between them. The CDR3 sequence is 16 residues long. Per germline, CDR1 MGHDK and CDR2 SYGVNS. As DNA, the CDR3 is TGTGCCAGCAGTGCGATCTCCGGGGGACCTAATGAAAAACTGTTTTTT. It yields the protein CASSAISGGPNEKLFF.

This clone appeared a single time. The chain joins TRBV7-2 to TRBJ2-3, with 7 bases matching TRBD1. V was clipped by 2 bases and J by 1 base; unmatched bases: 6. This CDR3 is 16 amino acids long. The germline gives CDR1 SGHTA, CDR2 FQGNSA. CDR3 coding DNA: TGTGCCAGCAGCTTAAAGGGGGCGGGCCGCACAGATACGCAGTATTTT. It specifies CASSLKGAGRTDTQYF.

The chain has TRBV27 and TRBJ1-2; a possible D gene is TRBD1 (5 bases). The CDR3 totals 15 residues. The germline V gene has CDR1 MNHEY and CDR2 SMNVEV (reference sequence). V was shortened by 5 bases and J by 4 bases, with 17 bases between the two germline ends. The CDR3 here is CASSPTQGVVYGYTF. In DNA, the CDR3 is TGTGCCAGCAGTCCCACCCAAGGGGTTGTCTATGGCTACACCTTC.

J is TRBJ1-5 and V is TRBV11-1, with D hard to call. V was clipped by 3 bases and J by 7 bases, with 10 bases between them. CDR3 length equals 13 residues. Germline assignment: CDR1 SGHAT and CDR2 FQDESV (reference sequence). The CDR3, as DNA: TGTGCCAGCAGCTTTGGCCTTTTCCAGCCCCAGCATTTT. Translated, it gives CASSFGLFQPQHF.

The chain is built from TRBV7-2 and TRBJ1-5; 8 positions agree with TRBD1. Trimming removed 5 bases from V and 2 bases from J; junction bases left unmatched: 2. Germline V CDR1 and CDR2: SGHTA, FQGNSA. This CDR3 is built from 14 residues. DNA of the CDR3: TGTGCCAGCAGCCCGACAGGGGGCAATCAGCCCCAGCATTTT. Translated, it gives CASSPTGGNQPQHF. Combining the CDR3 with reference TRBV7-2 and TRBJ1-5 gives the whole variable domain GAGVSQSPSNKVTEKGKDVELRCDPISGHTALYWYRQSLGQGLEFLIYFQGNSAPDKSGLPSDRFSAERTGGSVSTLTIQRTQQEDSAVYLCASSPTGGNQPQHFGDGTRLSIL.

The chain recombines TRBV11-1 with TRBJ1-1, with TRBD1 matching 7 bases. Looked up from germline, CDR1 is SGHAT and CDR2 is FQDESV (reference sequence). The CDR3 covers 16 residues. V lost 5 bases and J lost 0; bases outside the gene matches: 9. CDR3 protein: CASSQWAGQMNTEAFF. The CDR3 region has the DNA TGTGCCAGCAGCCAATGGGCGGGACAGATGAACACTGAAGCTTTCTTT.

V usage is TRBV6-5 and J usage is TRBJ1-6; TRBD1 matches 11 bases. The germline V gene has CDR1 MNHEY and CDR2 SVGAGI. V trimming: 6 bases; J trimming: 7 bases; junction bases outside the gene matches: 5. This CDR3 is 15 amino acids long. CDR3 sequence: CASRPGTGGNSPLHF. The CDR3 DNA follows: TGTGCCAGCAGGCCAGGGACAGGGGGGAATTCACCCCTCCACTTT.

V and J are TRBV7-8 and TRBJ1-3; D ambiguous. The ends were cut back, 3 bases at V and 1 base at J, with 10 bases in the middle. In germline, CDR1 is SGHVS, CDR2 FQNEAQ. CDR3 length equals 15 residues. CDR3 sequence (DNA): TGTGCCAGCAGCTTCGGGGAGGGTTCTGGAAACACCATATATTTT. Protein product: CASSFGEGSGNTIYF.

This sequence joins TRBV9 and TRBJ2-3; D is possibly TRBD1 (5 bases). Looked up from germline, CDR1 is SGDLS and CDR2 is YYNGEE. Trimming left V 1 base short and J 3 bases short, with 9 bases between. The CDR3 has 14 amino acids. This CDR3 reads CASSVKGITDTQYF. The CDR3 DNA sequence: TGTGCCAGCAGCGTAAAGGGGATTACAGATACGCAGTATTTT.

The chain employs TRBV19 and TRBJ2-7, with D possibly being TRBD1 (5 bases). The CDR3 totals 13 residues. V lost 4 bases to trimming and J lost 2 bases, with 9 bases between them. Germline V gives CDR1 LNHDA, CDR2 SQIVND (reference sequence). DNA of the CDR3: TGTGCCAGTAGTAGGGGCGGAGCCTACGAGCAGTACTTC. Protein sequence: CASSRGGAYEQYF. Full variable domain (missing parts from reference TRBV19 and TRBJ2-7): DGGITQSPKYLFRKEGQNVTLSCEQNLNHDAMYWYRQDPGQGLRLIYYSQIVNDFQKGDIAEGYSVSREKKESFPLTVTSAQKNPTAFYLCASSRGGAYEQYFGPGTRLTVT.

The chain joins TRBV6-1 to TRBJ1-2; D possibly corresponds to TRBD1 (5 bases). There are 11 residues in the CDR3. Germline CDR1 and CDR2: MNHNS and SASEGT. Trimming cost V 3 bases and J 7 bases, with 6 bases left between them. The CDR3 DNA sequence: TGTGCCAGCAGTGAGGGGGGTGGCTACACCTTC. It is translated as CASSEGGGYTF.

In its sample, this clone was seen a few times. The V gene is TRBV4-2, the J gene TRBJ2-5; 10 bases fit TRBD1. Germline values: CDR1 LGHNA, CDR2 YNFKEQ. J lost 2 bases, V lost 0 bases, and 9 bases had no gene match. The CDR3 loop spans 18 amino acids. The CDR3 is CASSQDSAGTGEQETQYF. CDR3 bases: TGTGCCAGCAGCCAAGATAGTGCCGGGACAGGGGAACAAGAGACCCAGTACTTC.

The chain carries TRBV6-5 and TRBJ2-5; no clear D gene. CDR3 size: 13 residues. V was pared by 6 bases and J by 5 bases, with 13 bases between. Per germline, CDR1 MNHEY and CDR2 SVGAGI. CDR3 protein: CASRSQIVETQYF. The CDR3 DNA follows: TGTGCCAGCAGGTCACAGATAGTGGAGACCCAGTACTTC.

The chain is built from TRBV28 and TRBJ1-2; D possibly corresponds to TRBD1 (6 bases). The CDR3 loop spans 14 amino acids. Deletions cut 3 bases from V and 7 bases from J, with 15 bases between. CDR1 and CDR2 (germline): MDHEN, SYDVKM. CDR3 in amino acids: CASSFMGGGGGYTF. CDR3 coding DNA: TGTGCCAGCAGTTTCATGGGGGGCGGTGGTGGCTACACCTTC.